This is a list of T cell receptor beta chains from one sample in a study of cytomegalovirus exposure and HLA in healthy donors. The data were produced by immunoSEQ multiplex PCR, yet TCRdb's version contains in-frame clones alone and is incomplete. The sample yields about 170,000 clones, around 74% seen once. Source material: PBMCs. All receptors come from a female donor in good health and CMV-seronegative. The CDR3 runs from the conserved cysteine through the conserved F or W. The order of the fields is V gene, J gene, CDR3 protein.

V: TRBV7-2
J: TRBJ2-7
CDR3: CASSLTSGTGGYEQYF

V: TRBV6-5
J: TRBJ1-1
CDR3: CASRNIEGWNTEAFF

V: TRBV19
J: TRBJ2-7
CDR3: CASSTLTGAGYEQYF

V: TRBV7-3
J: TRBJ1-3
CDR3: CASSLSGAGNTIYF

V: TRBV2
J: TRBJ2-5
CDR3: CATKTFETQYF

V: TRBV19
J: TRBJ2-4
CDR3: CASSPLSGASGIQYF

V: TRBV4-1
J: TRBJ1-2
CDR3: CASSQDGTVDYGYTF

V: TRBV29-1
J: TRBJ1-3
CDR3: CGGGGNSGNTIYF

V: TRBV29-1
J: TRBJ1-2
CDR3: CSISLASNYGYTF

V: TRBV7-2
J: TRBJ2-7
CDR3: CASSLVGGSYEQYF

V: TRBV27
J: TRBJ1-5
CDR3: CASSLPRQGGQPQHF

V: TRBV5-1
J: TRBJ2-3
CDR3: CASSHSSGSSVDTQYF

V: TRBV6-1
J: TRBJ1-5
CDR3: CATGQGLRSNQPQHF

V: TRBV19
J: TRBJ1-1
CDR3: CASSIQMNTEAFF

V: TRBV28
J: TRBJ1-6
CDR3: CASSLAGQGNSPLHF

V: TRBV4-1
J: TRBJ1-2
CDR3: CASSQAPGQASYGYTF

V: TRBV7-9
J: TRBJ2-7
CDR3: CASSLAAGGIYEQYF

V: TRBV4-3
J: TRBJ1-2
CDR3: CASSQDRQGRSYGYTF